This T cell receptor beta chain was captured by sequencing in a study of vaccination and CD4 T cells after COVID-19. Note on this clonotype: Its antigen is undetermined.

CDR3 length: 15 amino acids. V was pared by 3 bases and J by 7 bases, with 10 bases of the junction left unmatched. Per germline, CDR1 DFQATT and CDR2 SNEGSKA (reference sequence). Treatment of the sample: approximately nine-day PBMC culture with coronavirus spike peptide pools or control peptides (ViraFEST assay). An Oncomine TCR Beta short-read assay was used to sequence the DNA from cultured CD4+ T cells. Investigators isolated genomic DNA from cultured CD4+ T cells. TCRdb used MiXCR to reprocess the PCR reads, holding one entry per CDR3 protein. In the table there are about 20,000 distinct CDR3 sequences, roughly three fifths of which are singletons.

This clonotype was sampled from a human donor who had recovered from COVID-19. This chain links TRBV20-1 with TRBJ1-4, with 8 bases fitting TRBD1. Sequencing used CD4+ T cells from blood, cultured in vitro. As DNA, the CDR3 is TGCAGTGCTAGGGACCTGACAGGGGAATTTGAAAAACTGTTTTTT. This codes for CSARDLTGEFEKLFF.